This paragraph reports one T cell receptor (beta chain). Germline V CDR1 and CDR2: SEHNR, FQNEAQ (reference sequence). The CDR3 totals 13 residues. V lost 1 base and J lost 6, with 7 bases in between. Followed longitudinally, the Seattle patients had been enrolled during active infection. The sample belongs to a study of blood T cell repertoires in COVID-19. Overall study context: The origin of the acute and convalescent COVID-19 samples was the United States, Italy and Spain. PBMCs, B-cell-depleted T cells, or T cells were the source of the cDNA or gDNA that made up the material.

Generated by immunoSEQ multiplex PCR, the TCRdb table keeps only in-frame clones and is missing some. The repertoire holds 150,000 to 200,000 clones, with about 92% as singletons. The clonotype was recovered from a woman aged 55-75 years with COVID-19, enrolled during active disease. The sequenced material came from peripheral blood. The gene calls are TRBV7-9 and TRBJ1-5; D ambiguous. The CDR3 reads CASSLGRSQPQHF. CDR3 sequence (DNA): TGTGCCAGCAGCTTAGGTCGGAGTCAGCCCCAGCATTTT.